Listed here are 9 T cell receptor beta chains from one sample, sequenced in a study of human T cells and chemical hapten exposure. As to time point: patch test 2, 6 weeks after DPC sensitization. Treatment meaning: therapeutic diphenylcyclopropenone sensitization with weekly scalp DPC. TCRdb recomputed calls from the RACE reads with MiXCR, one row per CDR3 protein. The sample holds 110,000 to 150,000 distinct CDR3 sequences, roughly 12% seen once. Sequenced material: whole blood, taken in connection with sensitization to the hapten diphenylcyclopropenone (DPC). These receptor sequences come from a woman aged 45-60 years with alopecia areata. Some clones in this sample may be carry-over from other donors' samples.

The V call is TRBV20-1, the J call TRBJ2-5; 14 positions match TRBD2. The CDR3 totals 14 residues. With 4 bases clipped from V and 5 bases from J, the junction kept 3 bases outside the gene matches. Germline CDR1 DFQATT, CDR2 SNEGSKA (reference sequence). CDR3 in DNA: TGCAGTGCTACGGGACTAGCGGGAGTGGAGACCCAGTACTTC. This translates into CSATGLAGVETQYF.

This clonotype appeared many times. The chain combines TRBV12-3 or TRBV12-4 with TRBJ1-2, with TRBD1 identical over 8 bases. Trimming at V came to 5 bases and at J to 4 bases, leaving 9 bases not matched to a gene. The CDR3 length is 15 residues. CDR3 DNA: TGTGCCAGCAGTCGCCCCGGGACAGGCGTCTATGGCTACACCTTC. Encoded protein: CASSRPGTGVYGYTF.

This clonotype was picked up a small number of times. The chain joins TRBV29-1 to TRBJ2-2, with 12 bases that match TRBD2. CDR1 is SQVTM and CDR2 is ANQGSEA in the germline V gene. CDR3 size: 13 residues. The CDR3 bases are TGCGGCGGACTAGCGGGATTTCACGGGGAGCTGTTTTTT. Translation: CGGLAGFHGELFF.

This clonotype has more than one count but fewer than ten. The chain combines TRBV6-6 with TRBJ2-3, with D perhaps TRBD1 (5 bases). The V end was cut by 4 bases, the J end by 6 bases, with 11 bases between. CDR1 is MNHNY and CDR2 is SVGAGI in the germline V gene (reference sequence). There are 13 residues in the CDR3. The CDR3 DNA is TGTGCCAGCAGTTCTAGGGGTCAGGATACGCAGTATTTT. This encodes CASSSRGQDTQYF.

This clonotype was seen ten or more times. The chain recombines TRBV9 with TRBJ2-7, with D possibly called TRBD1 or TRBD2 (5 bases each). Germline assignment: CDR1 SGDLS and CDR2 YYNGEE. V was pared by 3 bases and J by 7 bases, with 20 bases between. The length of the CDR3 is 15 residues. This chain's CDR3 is CASSGSRGVPLEQYF. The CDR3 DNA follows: TGTGCCAGCAGCGGGTCCCGGGGCGTCCCCCTGGAGCAGTACTTC.

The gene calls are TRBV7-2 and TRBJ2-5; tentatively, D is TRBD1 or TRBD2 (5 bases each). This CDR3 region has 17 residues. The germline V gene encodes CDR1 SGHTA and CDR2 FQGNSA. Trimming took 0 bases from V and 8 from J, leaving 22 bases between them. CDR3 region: CASSLATLTGRGDTQYF. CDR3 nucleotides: TGTGCCAGCAGCTTAGCTACACTCACTGGGAGAGGGGATACCCAGTACTTC.

CDR3 loop: CASSLSSGAGGDNEQFF. CDR3 DNA sequence: TGTGCCAGCAGCTTAAGTTCAGGAGCGGGAGGGGATAATGAGCAGTTCTTC. The chain links TRBV7-3 to TRBJ2-1; 10 positions agree with TRBD2. The CDR3 is 17 amino acids. The V segment lost 1 base and the J segment 7 bases; nucleotides outside the gene matches: 10. Germline CDR1 SGHTA, CDR2 FQGTGA.

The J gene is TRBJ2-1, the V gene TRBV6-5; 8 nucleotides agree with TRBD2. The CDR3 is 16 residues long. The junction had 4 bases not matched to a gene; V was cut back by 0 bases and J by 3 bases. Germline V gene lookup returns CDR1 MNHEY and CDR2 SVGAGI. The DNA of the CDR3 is TGTGCCAGCAGTTACTCTGCCAGCGGGGGCTACAATGAGCAGTTCTTC. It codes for CASSYSASGGYNEQFF.

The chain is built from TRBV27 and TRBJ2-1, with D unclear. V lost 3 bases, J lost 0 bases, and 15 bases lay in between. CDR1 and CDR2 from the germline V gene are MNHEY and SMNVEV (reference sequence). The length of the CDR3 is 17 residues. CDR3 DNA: TGTGCCAGCAGTTTGTACAGCGCCTTCAGCTCCTACAATGAGCAGTTCTTC. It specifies CASSLYSAFSSYNEQFF.